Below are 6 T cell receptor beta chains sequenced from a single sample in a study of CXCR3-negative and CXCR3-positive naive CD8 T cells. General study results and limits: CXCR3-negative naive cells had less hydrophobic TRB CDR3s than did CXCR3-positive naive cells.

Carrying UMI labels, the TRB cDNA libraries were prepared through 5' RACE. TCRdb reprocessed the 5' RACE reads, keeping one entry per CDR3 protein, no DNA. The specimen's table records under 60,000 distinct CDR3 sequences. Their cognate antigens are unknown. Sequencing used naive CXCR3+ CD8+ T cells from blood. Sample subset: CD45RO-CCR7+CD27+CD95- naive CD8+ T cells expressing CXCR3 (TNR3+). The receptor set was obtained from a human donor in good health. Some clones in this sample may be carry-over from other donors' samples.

The CDR3 here is CAGVGRQTSGANVLTF. The chain joins TRBV7-9 to TRBJ2-6; TCRdb indicates TRBD2, and absent DNA this call remains unverified. Germline loops: CDR1 SEHNR, CDR2 FQNEAQ (reference sequence). The length of the CDR3 is 16 residues.

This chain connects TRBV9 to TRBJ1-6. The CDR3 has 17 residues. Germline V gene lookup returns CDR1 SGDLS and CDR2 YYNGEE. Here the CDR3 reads CASSVERLPSYNSPLHF.

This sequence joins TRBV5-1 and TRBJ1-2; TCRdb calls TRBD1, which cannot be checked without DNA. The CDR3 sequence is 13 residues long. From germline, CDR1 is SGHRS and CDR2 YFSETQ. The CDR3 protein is CASSLGQSYGYTF. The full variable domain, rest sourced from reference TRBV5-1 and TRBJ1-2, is KAGVTQTPRYLIKTRGQQVTLSCSPISGHRSVSWYQQTPGQGLQFLFEYFSETQRNKGNFPGRFSGRQFSNSRSEMNVSTLELGDSALYLCASSLGQSYGYTFGSGTRLTVV.

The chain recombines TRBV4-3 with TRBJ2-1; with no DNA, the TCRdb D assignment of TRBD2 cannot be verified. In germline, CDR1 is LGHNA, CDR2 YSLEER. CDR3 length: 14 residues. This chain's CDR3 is CASSQEVLAGEQFF.

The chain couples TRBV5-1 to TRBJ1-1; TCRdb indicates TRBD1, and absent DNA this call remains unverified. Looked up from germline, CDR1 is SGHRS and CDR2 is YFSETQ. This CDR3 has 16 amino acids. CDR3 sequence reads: CASSFNLPDRNTEAFF.

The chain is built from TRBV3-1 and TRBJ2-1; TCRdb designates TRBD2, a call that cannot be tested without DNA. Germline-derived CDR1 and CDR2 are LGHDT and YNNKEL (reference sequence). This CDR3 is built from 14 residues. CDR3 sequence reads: CASSTALAENEQFF.